The 5 T cell receptor beta chains presented below share a single source sample, sequenced in a study of cytomegalovirus exposure and HLA in healthy donors. Only in-frame clones appear in the TCRdb table, and some are missing; sequencing was by immunoSEQ multiplex PCR. Among 200,000 to 250,000 clones listed, 83% were seen once. Input material: PBMCs. The receptors here all came from a woman aged 18-35 years in good health and CMV-seronegative.

This clone came up once. V and J are TRBV6-1 and TRBJ2-1, with 9 nucleotides matching TRBD2. The CDR3 runs 15 residues. Germline lookup yields CDR1 MNHNS and CDR2 SASEGT. J gave up 7 bases and V 4 bases, and 8 bases lay outside the gene matches. The CDR3 protein is CASSGGRALTNEQFF. The CDR3 nucleotides read TGTGCCAGCAGTGGCGGGAGGGCCCTAACTAATGAGCAGTTCTTC.

In this sample, this clone turned up once. This sequence joins TRBV5-1 and TRBJ2-3; 9 positions agree with TRBD2. Germline CDR1 SGHRS, CDR2 YFSETQ. The CDR3 sequence is 19 residues long. Trimming took 4 bases from V and 0 from J; bases not matched to a gene: 15. The CDR3: CASSPPSGARLSSTDTQYF. For the CDR3, the DNA is TGCGCCAGCAGCCCACCTAGCGGGGCCAGGCTTTCTAGCACAGATACGCAGTATTTT.

This clone was counted a single time. The CDR3 DNA sequence: TGCGCCAGCAGTCCCGGACTAGCGGGACCCACAGATACGCAGTATTTT. Residues: CASSPGLAGPTDTQYF. The chain links TRBV5-1 to TRBJ2-3, with TRBD2 matching over 12 bases. V gave up 5 bases and J gave up 2 bases; unmatched junction bases: 6. The length of the CDR3 is 16 residues. Germline V CDR1 and CDR2: SGHRS, YFSETQ. Filled out from reference TRBV5-1 and TRBJ2-3, the complete variable domain reads KAGVTQTPRYLIKTRGQQVTLSCSPISGHRSVSWYQQTPGQGLQFLFEYFSETQRNKGNFPGRFSGRQFSNSRSEMNVSTLELGDSALYLCASSPGLAGPTDTQYFGPGTRLTVL.

The CDR3: CASSQEGTGGYNEQFF. CDR3 sequence (DNA): TGTGCCAGCAGCCAAGAGGGAACGGGGGGATACAATGAGCAGTTCTTC. The J gene is TRBJ2-1, the V gene TRBV4-2; 7 bases are a match to TRBD2. The V and J ends lost 0 bases and 4 bases, in that order; junction bases with no gene match: 6. The CDR3 has 16 amino acids. Germline-derived CDR1 and CDR2 are LGHNA and YNFKEQ.

A single count supports this clone. The chain has TRBV28 and TRBJ1-2, with 9 bases identical to TRBD1. Trimming cost V 3 bases and J 0 bases; bases outside gene matches: 5. This CDR3 has 16 amino acids. From germline, CDR1 is MDHEN and CDR2 SYDVKM. CDR3 region: CASSFWDRETNYGYTF. For the CDR3, the DNA is TGTGCCAGCAGTTTCTGGGACAGGGAAACTAACTATGGCTACACCTTC.